A selection of T cell receptor beta chains follows, all from one sample in a study of cytomegalovirus exposure and HLA in healthy donors. TCRdb's table, derived via immunoSEQ multiplex PCR, lists solely in-frame clones and lacks some. The sample consists of under 120,000 clones, 79% of them appearing once. The sequenced material came from PBMCs. These receptors originate from a woman between 40 and 50 years old in good health and CMV-seronegative. Each CDR3 is given with its conserved first and last residue. Each record gives: J gene, clone size, V gene, D gene, CDR3 protein, CDR3 DNA. The D gene is left open where the match is weak. The listing skips clone size in some rows; elsewhere it reads once, few, many or a size class.

j_call: TRBJ2-7
clone_size: NA
v_call: TRBV5-1
d_call: NA
cdr3_aa: CASSLTPGAGDKEQYF
cdr3_nt: TGCGCCAGCAGCTTGACCCCCGGGGCAGGGGATAAGGAGCAGTACTTC

j_call: TRBJ1-6
clone_size: NA
v_call: TRBV25-1
d_call: NA
cdr3_aa: CASSDSGRSSYNSPLHF
cdr3_nt: TGTGCCAGCAGTGATTCGGGTAGGAGCTCCTATAATTCACCCCTCCACTTT

j_call: TRBJ1-2
clone_size: few
v_call: TRBV11-2
d_call: NA
cdr3_aa: CASSLGDFYGYTF
cdr3_nt: TGTGCCAGCAGCTTAGGGGACTTCTATGGCTACACCTTC

j_call: TRBJ2-1
clone_size: NA
v_call: TRBV7-9
d_call: TRBD2
cdr3_aa: CASSLKGLEYNEQFF
cdr3_nt: TGTGCCAGCAGCTTAAAAGGACTAGAATACAATGAGCAGTTCTTC

j_call: TRBJ1-2
clone_size: NA
v_call: TRBV30
d_call: NA
cdr3_aa: CASSYGYTF
cdr3_nt: TGTGCCTCGTCCTATGGCTACACCTTC

j_call: TRBJ2-7
clone_size: once
v_call: TRBV7-2
d_call: TRBD2
cdr3_aa: CASSSTSSGYEQYF
cdr3_nt: TGTGCCAGCAGCTCGACCTCTAGCGGCTACGAGCAGTACTTC

j_call: TRBJ2-7
clone_size: NA
v_call: TRBV23-1
d_call: TRBD1
cdr3_aa: CASSQGTGGHEQYF
cdr3_nt: TGCGCCAGCAGTCAAGGGACAGGGGGCCACGAGCAGTACTTC

j_call: TRBJ2-3
clone_size: NA
v_call: TRBV29-1
d_call: TRBD1
cdr3_aa: CSGSGTGRLDTQYF
cdr3_nt: TGCAGCGGTTCCGGGACAGGGAGGTTAGATACGCAGTATTTT

j_call: TRBJ1-1
clone_size: NA
v_call: TRBV27
d_call: TRBD1
cdr3_aa: CASSTRQGSTEAFF
cdr3_nt: TGTGCCAGCAGCACCAGACAGGGGAGCACTGAAGCTTTCTTT

j_call: TRBJ1-5
clone_size: few
v_call: TRBV2
d_call: NA
cdr3_aa: CASSADSSNQPQHF
cdr3_nt: TGTGCCAGCAGTGCGGACAGTAGCAATCAGCCCCAGCATTTT

j_call: TRBJ1-4
clone_size: NA
v_call: TRBV28
d_call: NA
cdr3_aa: CASSVPSGTNEKLFF
cdr3_nt: TGTGCCAGCAGCGTACCTAGCGGGACTAATGAAAAACTGTTTTTT

j_call: TRBJ1-1
clone_size: NA
v_call: TRBV19
d_call: NA
cdr3_aa: CASSRGRNTEAFF
cdr3_nt: TGTGCCAGTAGTAGAGGGCGTAACACTGAAGCTTTCTTT

j_call: TRBJ2-7
clone_size: NA
v_call: TRBV10-1
d_call: TRBD1
cdr3_aa: CASSGGQSSYEQYF
cdr3_nt: TGCGCCAGCAGTGGGGGACAGAGCTCCTACGAGCAGTACTTC

j_call: TRBJ2-5
clone_size: NA
v_call: TRBV10-3
d_call: TRBD1
cdr3_aa: CAISETGGARETQYF
cdr3_nt: TGTGCCATCAGTGAGACAGGGGGCGCAAGGGAGACCCAGTACTTC

j_call: TRBJ2-5
clone_size: NA
v_call: TRBV12-2
d_call: NA
cdr3_aa: CASRLAVGRLAGGPRETQYF
cdr3_nt: TGTGCAAGTCGCTTAGCCGTAGGTCGACTAGCGGGAGGGCCGAGAGAGACCCAGTACTTC

j_call: TRBJ1-2
clone_size: NA
v_call: TRBV19
d_call: TRBD1
cdr3_aa: CASAPVGQLYGYTF
cdr3_nt: TGTGCCAGTGCCCCCGTGGGACAGCTCTATGGCTACACCTTC

j_call: TRBJ2-7
clone_size: NA
v_call: TRBV10-3
d_call: TRBD2
cdr3_aa: CAISSPGLAGTFQHNEQYF
cdr3_nt: TGTGCCATCAGTTCTCCGGGACTAGCGGGGACCTTTCAGCACAACGAGCAGTACTTC

j_call: TRBJ2-7
clone_size: NA
v_call: TRBV5-6
d_call: NA
cdr3_aa: CASSPGGLGVYEQYF
cdr3_nt: TGTGCCAGCAGCCCTGGGGGCCTAGGGGTCTACGAGCAGTACTTC

j_call: TRBJ1-1
clone_size: NA
v_call: TRBV7-2
d_call: NA
cdr3_aa: CASSLVPGNTEAFF
cdr3_nt: TGTGCCAGCAGCTTAGTGCCGGGAAACACTGAAGCTTTCTTT

j_call: TRBJ2-1
clone_size: NA
v_call: TRBV7-2
d_call: TRBD2
cdr3_aa: CATTSGKGNGEQFF
cdr3_nt: TGTGCCACCACTAGCGGGAAAGGCAATGGTGAGCAGTTCTTC

j_call: TRBJ2-7
clone_size: NA
v_call: TRBV7-2
d_call: TRBD2
cdr3_aa: CASSKSGGVPLVEQYF
cdr3_nt: TGTGCCAGCAGCAAAAGCGGGGGGGTCCCCCTAGTAGAGCAGTACTTC

j_call: TRBJ2-7
clone_size: NA
v_call: TRBV28
d_call: NA
cdr3_aa: CASSLKLWAGDNYEQYF
cdr3_nt: TGTGCCAGCAGTTTGAAGCTCTGGGCAGGGGACAACTACGAGCAGTACTTC

j_call: TRBJ1-6
clone_size: NA
v_call: TRBV5-1
d_call: TRBD1
cdr3_aa: CASSLSQGRNSPLHF
cdr3_nt: TGCGCCAGCAGCTTATCACAGGGGAGAAATTCACCCCTCCACTTT

j_call: TRBJ1-1
clone_size: NA
v_call: TRBV27
d_call: NA
cdr3_aa: CASSPQGPNTEAFF
cdr3_nt: TGTGCCAGCAGTCCCCAGGGCCCTAACACTGAAGCTTTCTTT

j_call: TRBJ2-5
clone_size: NA
v_call: TRBV5-1
d_call: TRBD2
cdr3_aa: CASSLSGGGETQYF
cdr3_nt: TGCGCCAGCAGCTTGAGCGGGGGGGGAGAGACCCAGTACTTC

j_call: TRBJ1-1
clone_size: NA
v_call: TRBV28
d_call: NA
cdr3_aa: CASSPRTEAFF
cdr3_nt: TGTGCCAGCAGCCCTAGGACTGAAGCTTTCTTT

j_call: TRBJ1-2
clone_size: few
v_call: TRBV28
d_call: TRBD1
cdr3_aa: CASTDRGYPRDGYTF
cdr3_nt: TGTGCCAGCACCGACAGGGGGTATCCTAGAGATGGCTACACCTTC

j_call: TRBJ2-3
clone_size: NA
v_call: TRBV2
d_call: TRBD2
cdr3_aa: CASFLPSGETGTQYF
cdr3_nt: TGTGCCAGCTTCCTCCCCAGCGGGGAAACGGGTACGCAGTATTTT

j_call: TRBJ2-7
clone_size: NA
v_call: TRBV5-1
d_call: TRBD1
cdr3_aa: CASSKGTGPGPYEQYF
cdr3_nt: TGCGCCAGCAGCAAAGGGACAGGGCCAGGCCCCTACGAGCAGTACTTC

j_call: TRBJ2-5
clone_size: NA
v_call: TRBV11-2
d_call: TRBD2
cdr3_aa: CASSLGASGRALGETQYF
cdr3_nt: TGTGCCAGCAGCTTGGGGGCTAGCGGGAGGGCCCTTGGAGAGACCCAGTACTTC

j_call: TRBJ1-2
clone_size: NA
v_call: TRBV30
d_call: TRBD1
cdr3_aa: CAWSDRGTGDGYTF
cdr3_nt: TGTGCCTGGAGTGACCGGGGGACAGGGGACGGCTACACCTTC

j_call: TRBJ2-3
clone_size: NA
v_call: TRBV28
d_call: TRBD2
cdr3_aa: CASSLGGELGDTQYF
cdr3_nt: TGTGCCAGCAGTTTAGGGGGGGAGCTCGGGGATACGCAGTATTTT